This TCR beta chain emerged from a study of shared clonotypes between healthy human individuals. In the study overall: Three plates were used per donor for CD4 naive, three for CD4 memory, two for CD8 naive and one for CD8 memory.

The data were produced by immunoSEQ multiplex PCR, yet TCRdb's version contains in-frame clones alone and is incomplete. The sample holds roughly 2.4 million clones, approximately 94% seen once. A single count supports this clone. Trimming removed 6 bases from V and 2 bases from J, with 15 bases in between. The CDR3 extends over 15 amino acids. Looked up from germline, CDR1 is LNHNV and CDR2 is YYDKDF (reference sequence). The rearrangement uses TRBV15 and TRBJ2-3; D unclear. This clonotype originated in a man younger than 30 in good health. The sequenced material came from naive CD4+ T cells sorted from blood. Stated subset: CD45RA+ positively selected. The CDR3 nucleotides read TGTGCCACCAGGGAAAGGTTTGCTCCCACAGATACGCAGTATTTT. This gives the protein CATRERFAPTDTQYF.